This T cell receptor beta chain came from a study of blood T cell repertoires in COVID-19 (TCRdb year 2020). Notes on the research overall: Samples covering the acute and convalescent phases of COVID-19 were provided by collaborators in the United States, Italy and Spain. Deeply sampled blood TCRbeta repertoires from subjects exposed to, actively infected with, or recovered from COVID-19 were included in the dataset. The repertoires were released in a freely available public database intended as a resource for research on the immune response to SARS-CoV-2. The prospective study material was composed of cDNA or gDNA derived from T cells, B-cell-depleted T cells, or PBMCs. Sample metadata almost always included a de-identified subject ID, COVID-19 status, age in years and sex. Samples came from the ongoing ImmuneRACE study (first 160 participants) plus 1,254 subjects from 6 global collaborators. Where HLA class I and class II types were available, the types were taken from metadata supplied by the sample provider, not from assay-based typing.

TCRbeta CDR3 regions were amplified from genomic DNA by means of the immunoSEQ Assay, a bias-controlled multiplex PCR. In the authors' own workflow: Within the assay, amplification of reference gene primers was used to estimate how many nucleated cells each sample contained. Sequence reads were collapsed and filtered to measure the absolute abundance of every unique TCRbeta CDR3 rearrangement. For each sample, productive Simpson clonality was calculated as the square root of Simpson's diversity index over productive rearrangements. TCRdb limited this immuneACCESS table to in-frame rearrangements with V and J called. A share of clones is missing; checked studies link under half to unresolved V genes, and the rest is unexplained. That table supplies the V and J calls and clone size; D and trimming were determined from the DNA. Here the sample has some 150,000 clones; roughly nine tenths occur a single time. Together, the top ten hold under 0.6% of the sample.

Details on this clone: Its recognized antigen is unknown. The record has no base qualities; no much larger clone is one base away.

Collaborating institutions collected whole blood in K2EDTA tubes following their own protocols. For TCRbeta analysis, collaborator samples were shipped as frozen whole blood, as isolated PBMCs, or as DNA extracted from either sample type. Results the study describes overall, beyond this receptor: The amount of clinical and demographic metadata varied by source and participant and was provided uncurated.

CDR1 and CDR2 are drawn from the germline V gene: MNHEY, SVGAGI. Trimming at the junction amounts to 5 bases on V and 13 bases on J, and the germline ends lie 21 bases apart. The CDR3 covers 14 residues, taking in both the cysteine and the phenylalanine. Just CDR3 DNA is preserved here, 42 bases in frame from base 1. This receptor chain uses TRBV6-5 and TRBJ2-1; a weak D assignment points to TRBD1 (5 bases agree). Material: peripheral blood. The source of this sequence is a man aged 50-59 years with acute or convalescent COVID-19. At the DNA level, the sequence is TGTGCCAGCAGTAGATCACAGGCCTACGACTCCCAGTTCTTC. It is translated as CASSRSQAYDSQFF.